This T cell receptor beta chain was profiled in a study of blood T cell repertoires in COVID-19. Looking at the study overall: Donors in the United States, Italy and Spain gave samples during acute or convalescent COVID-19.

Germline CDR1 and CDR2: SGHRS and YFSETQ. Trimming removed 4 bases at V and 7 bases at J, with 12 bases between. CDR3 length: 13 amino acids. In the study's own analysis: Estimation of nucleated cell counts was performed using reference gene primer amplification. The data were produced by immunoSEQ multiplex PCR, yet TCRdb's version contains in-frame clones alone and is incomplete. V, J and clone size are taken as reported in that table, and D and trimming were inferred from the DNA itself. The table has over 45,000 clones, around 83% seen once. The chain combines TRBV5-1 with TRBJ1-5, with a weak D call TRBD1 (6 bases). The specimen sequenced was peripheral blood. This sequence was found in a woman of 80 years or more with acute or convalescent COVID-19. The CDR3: CASSQAGEQPQHF. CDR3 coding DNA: TGCGCCAGCAGCCAAGCAGGGGAACAGCCCCAGCATTTT. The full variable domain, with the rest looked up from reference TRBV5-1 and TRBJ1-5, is KAGVTQTPRYLIKTRGQQVTLSCSPISGHRSVSWYQQTPGQGLQFLFEYFSETQRNKGNFPGRFSGRQFSNSRSEMNVSTLELGDSALYLCASSQAGEQPQHFGDGTRLSIL.